This T cell receptor (beta chain) was obtained from a study of blood T cells in healthy people across ages. Russia was home to the donors, healthy Caucasian individuals aged about 6 to 90. There are 14 residues in the CDR3. With 4 bases clipped from V and 7 bases from J, the junction kept 7 bases outside the gene matches. A second roughly 6 to 11 cycle PCR used barcoded and J-beta primers. Every cDNA molecule carried a tag from a template-switch adaptor bearing 12 random nucleotides. One entry per CDR3 protein results from TCRdb running MiXCR on the 5' RACE reads. The sample contains about 1.8 million distinct CDR3 sequences, roughly 50% of which appear only once. A word on this clonotype: Its matching antigen is unknown.

Whole-study results and caveats: Versus aged donors, long-lived donors had higher diversity and more naive CD4+ cells. Possibly confounding the expanded clonotype changes was the fact that donor CMV status was unknown.

This receptor was identified in a woman aged 35 to 49 in good health. The specimen sequenced was blood. This rearrangement joins TRBV12-3 or TRBV12-4 to TRBJ2-1; 7 bases match TRBD1. The CDR3 DNA reads as TGTGCCAGCAGTTCCACGGGACAGCTGAATGAGCAGTTCTTC. Its protein is CASSSTGQLNEQFF.